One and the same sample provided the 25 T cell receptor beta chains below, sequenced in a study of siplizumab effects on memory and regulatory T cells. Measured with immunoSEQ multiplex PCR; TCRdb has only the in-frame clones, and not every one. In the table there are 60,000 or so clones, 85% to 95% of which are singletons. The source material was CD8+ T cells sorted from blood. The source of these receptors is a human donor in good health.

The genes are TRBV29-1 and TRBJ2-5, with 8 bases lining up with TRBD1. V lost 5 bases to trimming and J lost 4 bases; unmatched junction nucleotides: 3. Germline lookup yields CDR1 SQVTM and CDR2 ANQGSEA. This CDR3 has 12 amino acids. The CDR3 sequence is CSVPTGGETQYF. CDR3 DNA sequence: TGCAGCGTTCCCACAGGGGGAGAGACCCAGTACTTC.

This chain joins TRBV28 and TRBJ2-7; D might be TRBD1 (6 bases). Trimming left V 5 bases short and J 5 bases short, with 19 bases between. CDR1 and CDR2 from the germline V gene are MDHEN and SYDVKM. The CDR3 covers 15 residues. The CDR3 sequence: CASSHLRGKSDEQYF. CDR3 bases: TGTGCCAGCAGTCACCTCAGGGGAAAGTCGGACGAGCAGTACTTC.

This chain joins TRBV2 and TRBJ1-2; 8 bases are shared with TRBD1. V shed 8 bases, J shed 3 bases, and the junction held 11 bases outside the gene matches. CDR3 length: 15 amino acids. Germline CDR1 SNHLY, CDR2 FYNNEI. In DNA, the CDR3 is TGTGCCAGCCTTGATGGGACAGGACTTGACTATGGCTACACCTTC. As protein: CASLDGTGLDYGYTF.

DNA of the CDR3: TGTGCCAGCAGTTTAACGCCCTGGCAGGGTAAGAAAGCTTTCTTT. This gives the protein CASSLTPWQGKKAFF. This chain uses TRBV27 with TRBJ1-1; D may be TRBD1 (5 bases). The CDR3 runs 15 residues. V was trimmed by 2 bases and J by 9 bases, leaving 19 bases between them. In germline, CDR1 is MNHEY, CDR2 SMNVEV (reference sequence).

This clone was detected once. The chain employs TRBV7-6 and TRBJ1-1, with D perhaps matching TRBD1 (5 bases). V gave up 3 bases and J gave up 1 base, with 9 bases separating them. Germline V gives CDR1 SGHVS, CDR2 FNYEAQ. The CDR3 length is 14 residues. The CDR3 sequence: CASSLGVRNTEAFF. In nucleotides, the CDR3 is TGTGCCAGCAGCTTGGGGGTAAGGAACACTGAAGCTTTCTTT.

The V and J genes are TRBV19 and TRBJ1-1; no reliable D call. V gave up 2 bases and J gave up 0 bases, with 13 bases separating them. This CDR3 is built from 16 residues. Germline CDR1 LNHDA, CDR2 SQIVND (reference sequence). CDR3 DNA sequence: TGTGCCAGTAGTATAACCCTCAGGAATATGAACACTGAAGCTTTCTTT. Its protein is CASSITLRNMNTEAFF.

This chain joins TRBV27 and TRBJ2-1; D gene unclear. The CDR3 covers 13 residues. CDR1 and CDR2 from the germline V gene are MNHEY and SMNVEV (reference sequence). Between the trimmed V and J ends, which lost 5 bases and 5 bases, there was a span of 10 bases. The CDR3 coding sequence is TGTGCCAGCAGTGCTAGGACGAACAATGAGCAGTTCTTC. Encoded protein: CASSARTNNEQFF.

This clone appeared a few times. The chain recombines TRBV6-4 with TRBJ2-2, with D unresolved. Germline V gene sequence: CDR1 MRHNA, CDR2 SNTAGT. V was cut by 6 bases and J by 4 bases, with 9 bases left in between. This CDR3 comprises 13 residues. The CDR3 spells CASSATGTGELFF. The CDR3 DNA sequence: TGTGCCAGCAGCGCGACTGGCACCGGGGAGCTGTTTTTT.

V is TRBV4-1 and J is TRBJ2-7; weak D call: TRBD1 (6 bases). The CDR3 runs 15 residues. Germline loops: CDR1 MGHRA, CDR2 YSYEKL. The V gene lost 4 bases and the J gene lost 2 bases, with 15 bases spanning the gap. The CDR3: CASSREPTGTYEQYF. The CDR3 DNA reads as TGCGCCAGCAGCCGAGAACCGACAGGCACCTACGAGCAGTACTTC.

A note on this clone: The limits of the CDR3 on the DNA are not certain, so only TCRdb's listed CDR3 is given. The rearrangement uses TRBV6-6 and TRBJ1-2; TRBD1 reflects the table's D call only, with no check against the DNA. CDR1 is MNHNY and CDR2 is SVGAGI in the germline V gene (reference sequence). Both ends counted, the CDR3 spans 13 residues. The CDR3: CASSYSWAEGNTF.

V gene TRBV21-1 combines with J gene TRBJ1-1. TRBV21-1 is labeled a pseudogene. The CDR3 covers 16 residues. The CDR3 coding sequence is TGTGCCAGCAGCAAAGAAAAGGGGCGGGAGAACACTGAAGCTTTCTTT. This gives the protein CASSKEKGRENTEAFF.

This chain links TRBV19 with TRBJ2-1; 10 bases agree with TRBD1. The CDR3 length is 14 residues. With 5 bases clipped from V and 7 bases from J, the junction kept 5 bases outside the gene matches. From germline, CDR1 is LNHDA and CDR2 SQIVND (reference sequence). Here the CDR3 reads CASSAGTGANEQFF. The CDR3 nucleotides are TGTGCCAGTAGTGCCGGGACAGGGGCGAATGAGCAGTTCTTC.

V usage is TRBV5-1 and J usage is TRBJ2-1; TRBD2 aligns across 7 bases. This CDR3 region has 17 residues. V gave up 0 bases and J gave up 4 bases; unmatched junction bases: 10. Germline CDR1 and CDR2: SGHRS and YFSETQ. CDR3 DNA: TGCGCCAGCAGCTTGGATGGTGCTAGCGGAGTATACAATGAGCAGTTCTTC. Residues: CASSLDGASGVYNEQFF.

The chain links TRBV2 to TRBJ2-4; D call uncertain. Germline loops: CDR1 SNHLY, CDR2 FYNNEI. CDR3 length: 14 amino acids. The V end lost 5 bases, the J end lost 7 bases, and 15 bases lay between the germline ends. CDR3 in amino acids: CASSSDRSQNIQYF. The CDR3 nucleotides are TGTGCCAGCAGTTCGGACCGTAGCCAGAACATTCAGTACTTC.

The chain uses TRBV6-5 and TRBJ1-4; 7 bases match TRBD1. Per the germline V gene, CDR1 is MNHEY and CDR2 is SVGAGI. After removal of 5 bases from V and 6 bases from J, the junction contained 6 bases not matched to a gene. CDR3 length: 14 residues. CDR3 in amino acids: CASSQDRADEKLFF. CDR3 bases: TGTGCCAGCAGTCAAGACAGGGCCGATGAAAAACTGTTTTTT.

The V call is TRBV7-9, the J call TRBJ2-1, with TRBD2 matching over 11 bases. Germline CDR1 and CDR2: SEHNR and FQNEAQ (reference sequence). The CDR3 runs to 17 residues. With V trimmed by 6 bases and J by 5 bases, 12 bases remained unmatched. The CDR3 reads CASSPLAGEVGHNEQFF. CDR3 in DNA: TGTGCCAGCAGTCCACTAGCGGGAGAGGTGGGTCACAATGAGCAGTTCTTC.

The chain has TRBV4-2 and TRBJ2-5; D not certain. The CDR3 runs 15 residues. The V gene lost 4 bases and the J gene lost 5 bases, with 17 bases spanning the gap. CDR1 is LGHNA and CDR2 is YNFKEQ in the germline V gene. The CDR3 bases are TGTGCCAGCAGCCCCCACTCGTTGGGTTTTGAGACCCAGTACTTC. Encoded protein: CASSPHSLGFETQYF.

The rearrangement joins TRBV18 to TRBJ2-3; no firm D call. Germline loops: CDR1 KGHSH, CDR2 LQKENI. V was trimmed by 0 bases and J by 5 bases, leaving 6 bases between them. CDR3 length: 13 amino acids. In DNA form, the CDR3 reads TGTGCCAGCTCACCACCGAACCTAGATACGCAGTATTTT. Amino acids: CASSPPNLDTQYF.

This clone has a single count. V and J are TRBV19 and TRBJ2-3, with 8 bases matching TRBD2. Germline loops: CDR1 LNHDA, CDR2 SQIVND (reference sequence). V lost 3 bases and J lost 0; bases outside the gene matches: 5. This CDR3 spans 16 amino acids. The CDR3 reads CASSIRAGDSTDTQYF. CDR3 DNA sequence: TGTGCCAGTAGTATTAGAGCGGGAGATAGCACAGATACGCAGTATTTT.

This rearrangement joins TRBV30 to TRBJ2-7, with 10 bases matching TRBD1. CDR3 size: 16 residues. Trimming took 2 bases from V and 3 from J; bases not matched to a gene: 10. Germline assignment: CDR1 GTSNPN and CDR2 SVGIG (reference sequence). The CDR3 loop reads CAWSRDRGFLYYEQYF. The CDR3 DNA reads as TGTGCCTGGAGTAGGGACAGGGGTTTCCTCTACTACGAGCAGTACTTC.

CDR3 sequence: CASSGGLAVPAYNEQFF. The CDR3 DNA follows: TGTGCCAGCAGTGGGGGACTAGCGGTGCCGGCCTACAATGAGCAGTTCTTC. The V call is TRBV27, the J call TRBJ2-1, with TRBD2 identical over 11 bases. V trimming: 5 bases; J trimming: 2 bases; junction bases outside the gene matches: 8. The CDR3 runs 17 residues. Germline V CDR1 and CDR2: MNHEY, SMNVEV (reference sequence).

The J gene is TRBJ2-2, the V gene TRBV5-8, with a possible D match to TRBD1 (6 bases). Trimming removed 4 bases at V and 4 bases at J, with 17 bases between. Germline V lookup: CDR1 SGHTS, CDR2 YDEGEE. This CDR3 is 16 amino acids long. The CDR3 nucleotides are TGTGCCAGCAGCCCCTTCGGCAGGGGCGGCACCGGGGAGCTGTTTTTT. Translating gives CASSPFGRGGTGELFF. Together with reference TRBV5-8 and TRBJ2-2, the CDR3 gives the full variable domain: EAGVTQSPTHLIKTRGQQATLRCSPISGHTSVYWYQQALGLGLQFLLWYDEGEERNRGNFPPRFSGRQFPNYSSELNVNALELEDSALYLCASSPFGRGGTGELFFGEGSRLTVL.

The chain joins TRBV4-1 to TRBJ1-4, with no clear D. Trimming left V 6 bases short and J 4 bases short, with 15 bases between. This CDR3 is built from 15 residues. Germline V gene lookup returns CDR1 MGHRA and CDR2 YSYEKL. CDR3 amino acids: CASSPQTEYNEKLFF. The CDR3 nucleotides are TGCGCCAGCAGTCCTCAGACCGAGTATAATGAAAAACTGTTTTTT.

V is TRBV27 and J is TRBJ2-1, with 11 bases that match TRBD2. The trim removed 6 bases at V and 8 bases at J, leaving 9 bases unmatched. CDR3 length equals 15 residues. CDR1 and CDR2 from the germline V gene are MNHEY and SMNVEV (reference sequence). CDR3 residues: CASSTSGSVLDEQFF. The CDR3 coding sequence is TGTGCCAGCAGCACTAGCGGGAGCGTCTTGGATGAGCAGTTCTTC.

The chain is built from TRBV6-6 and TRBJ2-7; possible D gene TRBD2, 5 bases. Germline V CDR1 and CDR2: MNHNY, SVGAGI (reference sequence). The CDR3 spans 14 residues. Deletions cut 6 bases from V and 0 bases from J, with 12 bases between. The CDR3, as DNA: TGTGCCAGCAGCGGGGATTATAGCTCCTACGAGCAGTACTTC. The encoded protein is CASSGDYSSYEQYF.